This record concerns one T cell receptor beta chain sequence. Only in-frame clones appear in the TCRdb table, and some are missing; sequencing was by immunoSEQ multiplex PCR. The table has around 95,000 clones, roughly 87% seen once. This record belongs to a study of control samples from healthy donors and cancer patients. This receptor was identified in a woman aged 50 to 65 in good health. The sequencing sample was made of blood.

CDR3 DNA sequence: TGTGCCAGCAGCTTAGTAGGGGCAGCTGAAGCTTTCTTT. As protein: CASSLVGAAEAFF. The gene calls are TRBV7-2 and TRBJ1-1, with D possibly TRBD1 on 5 matching bases. Trimming pared 1 base from V and 6 bases from J, leaving 9 bases between. Germline values: CDR1 SGHTA, CDR2 FQGNSA. CDR3 length equals 13 residues.